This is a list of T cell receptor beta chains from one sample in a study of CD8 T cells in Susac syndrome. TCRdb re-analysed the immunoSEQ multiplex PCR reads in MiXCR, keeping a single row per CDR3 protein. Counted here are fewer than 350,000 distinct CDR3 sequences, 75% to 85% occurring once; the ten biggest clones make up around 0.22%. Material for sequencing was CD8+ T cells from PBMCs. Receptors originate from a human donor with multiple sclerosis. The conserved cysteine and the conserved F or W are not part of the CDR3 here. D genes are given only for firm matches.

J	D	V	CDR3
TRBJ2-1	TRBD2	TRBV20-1	SAPEGGREGIYNEQF
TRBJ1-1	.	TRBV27	ASSLGGRATEAF
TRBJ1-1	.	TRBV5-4	ASSLSAAPEAF
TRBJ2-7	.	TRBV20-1	SARPTQTETGILSYEQY
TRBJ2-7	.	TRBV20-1	SARVGSLGSYEQY
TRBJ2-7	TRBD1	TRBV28	ASSLAGTGSSYEQY
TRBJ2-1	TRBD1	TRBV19	ASSRQGRNEQF
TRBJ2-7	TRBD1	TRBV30	AWSPKVGDRVHYYYEQY
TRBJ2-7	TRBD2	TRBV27	ASSLSEAGGVYEQY
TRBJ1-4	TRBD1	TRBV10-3	AISYGQGTTNEKLF
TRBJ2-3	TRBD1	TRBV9	ASSVEGQIRDTQY
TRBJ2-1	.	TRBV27	ASSFPGHFSYNEQF
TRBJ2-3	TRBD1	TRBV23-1	ARDRQTDTQY
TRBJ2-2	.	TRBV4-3	ASSQDPRGDTGELF
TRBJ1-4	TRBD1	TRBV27	ASSLGASTGAFEKLF
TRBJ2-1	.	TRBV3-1	ASSQVIGVISHEQF